This is a list of T cell receptor beta chains from one sample in a study of blood T cell repertoires in COVID-19. Assay used: immunoSEQ multiplex PCR; TCRdb lists only in-frame clones, some missing. The data show approximately 250,000 clones, roughly nine tenths seen once. Input material: peripheral blood. These receptors came from a man aged 40-49 years with active or convalescent COVID-19. Each CDR3 is given with its conserved first and last residue. Fields, in order: D gene, J gene, clone size, V gene, CDR3 DNA, CDR3 protein. A D gene is named only where the DNA matches it firmly. Clone size, where shown, is once, few, many, or a class for clones that have expanded.

NA,TRBJ1-4,few,TRBV9,TGTGCCAGCAGCACCCCGCAGGGTGGGAATGAAAAACTGTTTTTT,CASSTPQGGNEKLFF
NA,TRBJ2-2,NA,TRBV11-3,TGTGCCAGCAGCCTGGGAGTTTCAAGTCTACCCGTAAACACCGGGGAGCTGTTTTTT,CASSLGVSSLPVNTGELFF
NA,TRBJ1-4,NA,TRBV15,TGTGCCACCAGCGGACATCAGGGTGGGCTTAGGGAAAAACTGTTTTTT,CATSGHQGGLREKLFF
NA,TRBJ2-5,NA,TRBV5-1,TGCGCCAGCAGATTTCAGGGTGCGGAGACCCAGTACTTC,CASRFQGAETQYF
NA,TRBJ2-3,once,TRBV12-3/TRBV12-4,TGTGCCAGCAGTTCTTCTAGCACAGATACGCAGTATTTT,CASSSSSTDTQYF
TRBD1,TRBJ2-7,NA,TRBV9,TGTGCCAGCAGCCCATGGGGACAGGGCGCCAACGAGCAGTACTTC,CASSPWGQGANEQYF
NA,TRBJ1-2,NA,TRBV3-1/TRBV3-2,TGTGCCAGCAGCCAAGATAACCGGGATGGCTACACCTTC,CASSQDNRDGYTF
NA,TRBJ2-7,NA,TRBV7-9,TGTGCCAGCAGCTTTGATCAACTAACCTACGAGCAGTACTTC,CASSFDQLTYEQYF
NA,TRBJ1-4,NA,TRBV21-1,TGTGCCAGCAGCTTATGCAGGGCTGGGGAAAAACTGTTTTTT,CASSLCRAGEKLFF
NA,TRBJ2-6,NA,TRBV5-4,TGTGCCAGCAGCTCCCCCTTACGGAGAGCTGGGGCCAACGTCCTGACTTTC,CASSSPLRRAGANVLTF
NA,TRBJ2-2,NA,TRBV10-3,TGTGCCATCAGTGTGGGCGGGTCAGGCGGGGAGCTGTTTTTT,CAISVGGSGGELFF
NA,TRBJ2-7,NA,TRBV7-9,TGTGCCAGCAGCTTAGGCCAGGCGAACTACGAGCAGTACTTC,CASSLGQANYEQYF
NA,TRBJ1-2,NA,TRBV24-1,TGTGCCACCAGTGACCCCGATGGCTACACCTTC,CATSDPDGYTF
TRBD1,TRBJ2-7,NA,TRBV18,TGTGCCAGCTCACCACCGGGACAGCCCTACGAGCAGTACTTC,CASSPPGQPYEQYF
TRBD2,TRBJ2-3,NA,TRBV19,TGTGCCAGTAGTGGGACTAGCGGGGGTACAGATACGCAGTATTTT,CASSGTSGGTDTQYF
NA,TRBJ2-1,NA,TRBV5-1,TGCGCCAGCAGCTTGGACACAATCTCCTACAATGAGCAGTTCTTC,CASSLDTISYNEQFF
NA,TRBJ2-7,once,TRBV2,TGTGCCAGCAGTGAAGGTAGTCGGGGTTACGAGCAGTACTTC,CASSEGSRGYEQYF
TRBD1,TRBJ1-1,once,TRBV30,TGTGCCTGGAGTTTTCCAGACAGGGTGAACACTGAAGCTTTCTTT,CAWSFPDRVNTEAFF
TRBD2,TRBJ2-1,NA,TRBV6-5,TGTGCCAGCAGTTCCAAAGCGGGAGGGCCCTACAATGAGCAGTTCTTC,CASSSKAGGPYNEQFF
TRBD2,TRBJ2-1,NA,TRBV10-1,TGCGCCAGCACCCAAAGCGGGGCCTTCGTTAAGTTCTTC,CASTQSGAFVKFF
TRBD2,TRBJ2-5,NA,TRBV18,TGTGCCAGCTCGCCCGGGGCGGGAGCAATCCAAGAGACCCAGTACTTC,CASSPGAGAIQETQYF
TRBD2,TRBJ2-7,NA,TRBV2,TGTGCCAGCTTTAGCGGGAGGGCGGGCGAGCAGTACTTC,CASFSGRAGEQYF
TRBD1,TRBJ1-5,NA,TRBV27,TGTGCCAGCAGTCCCAGGGGGCCAGGGGATCCCCAGCATTTT,CASSPRGPGDPQHF
NA,TRBJ2-3,NA,TRBV9,TGTGCCAGCAGCGTAAGCCCCCAGAGGGATACGCAGTATTTT,CASSVSPQRDTQYF
NA,TRBJ2-4,NA,TRBV19,TGTGCCAGTAGCGCAGAGGAATTAACCATTCAGTACTTC,CASSAEELTIQYF
NA,TRBJ2-2,NA,TRBV29-1,TGCAGCGTTGTTCCTGCGAGGACCGGGGAGCTGTTTTTT,CSVVPARTGELFF
NA,TRBJ2-7,once,TRBV27,TGTGCCAGCAGTTTAGTCGGTCCTACCGAGCAGTACTTC,CASSLVGPTEQYF
TRBD2,TRBJ2-5,NA,TRBV25-1,TGTGCCAGCAGGTCGGGGGGTGGTCAAGAGACCCAGTACTTC,CASRSGGGQETQYF